The 25 T cell receptor beta chains in this list originate from one sample, sequenced in a study of blood T cell repertoires in COVID-19. TCRdb keeps only in-frame clones here, not all; method: immunoSEQ multiplex PCR. Seen here are about 320,000 clones, around 86% observed once, and the top ten hold 1.6%. The source material was peripheral blood. Receptors were obtained from a woman between 50 and 59 years old with acute or convalescent COVID-19.

This clone was picked up a small number of times. The chain uses TRBV5-1 and TRBJ1-3, with a weak D call TRBD1 (6 bases). V was clipped by 4 bases and J by 3 bases, with 11 bases between them. This CDR3 is built from 14 residues. CDR1 is SGHRS and CDR2 is YFSETQ in the germline V gene. The CDR3 sequence: CASSPGHGGNTIYF. CDR3 nucleotide sequence: TGCGCCAGCAGCCCGGGACATGGTGGAAACACCATATATTTT.

V usage is TRBV5-1 and J usage is TRBJ2-2; 7 bases match TRBD1. V dropped 0 bases and J dropped 3; count of bases not matched to a gene: 14. CDR3 size: 19 residues. CDR1 SGHRS and CDR2 YFSETQ come from the germline V gene. Here the CDR3 reads CASSLVGNRGGTHTGELFF. In DNA form, the CDR3 reads TGCGCCAGCAGCTTGGTTGGTAACAGGGGCGGAACGCACACCGGGGAGCTGTTTTTT.

The chain has TRBV4-2 and TRBJ2-7; 9 nucleotides line up with TRBD1. V was pared by 2 bases and J by 4 bases, with 6 bases of the junction left unmatched. The CDR3 has 15 amino acids. The germline V gene encodes CDR1 LGHNA and CDR2 YNFKEQ. CDR3 amino acids: CASSQSGTGQYEQYF. The CDR3 nucleotides are TGTGCCAGCAGCCAATCCGGGACAGGGCAATACGAGCAGTACTTC.

The gene calls are TRBV6-1 and TRBJ1-2, with 12 bases that match TRBD1. Trimming cost V 2 bases and J 5 bases; bases outside gene matches: 6. Germline CDR1 MNHNS, CDR2 SASEGT. The CDR3 is 16 residues long. This chain's CDR3 is CASSERGTGGSYGYTF. CDR3 in DNA: TGTGCCAGCAGTGAACGGGGGACAGGGGGCAGTTATGGCTACACCTTC.

The rearrangement links TRBV29-1 to TRBJ1-4, with TRBD1 identical over 8 bases. In germline, CDR1 is SQVTM, CDR2 ANQGSEA. Trimming cost V 2 bases and J 5 bases; bases outside gene matches: 4. The CDR3 runs to 14 residues. CDR3 amino acids: CSVESTGENEKLFF. CDR3 nucleotides: TGCAGCGTTGAATCGACAGGGGAAAATGAAAAACTGTTTTTT.

V usage is TRBV9 and J usage is TRBJ1-2; 7 bases line up with TRBD1. CDR3 length: 15 residues. With V trimmed by 7 bases and J by 8 bases, 17 bases remained unmatched. Germline loops: CDR1 SGDLS, CDR2 YYNGEE. The CDR3 sequence: CASANPGRGPPGYTF. The CDR3 nucleotides read TGTGCCAGCGCGAATCCCGGAAGGGGGCCTCCGGGCTACACCTTC. Complete variable domain (other parts from reference TRBV9 and TRBJ1-2): DSGVTQTPKHLITATGQRVTLRCSPRSGDLSVYWYQQSLDQGLQFLIQYYNGEERAKGNILERFSAQQFPDLHSELNLSSLELGDSALYFCASANPGRGPPGYTFGSGTRLTVV.

This clone appeared once. V usage is TRBV2 and J usage is TRBJ1-4, with 8 positions matching TRBD1. CDR3 size: 14 residues. J was trimmed by 4 bases and V by 8 bases; bases with no gene match: 6. Germline V CDR1 and CDR2: SNHLY, FYNNEI. DNA of the CDR3: TGTGCCAGCGGGACCGGACAGGGTAATGAAAAACTGTTTTTT. This gives the protein CASGTGQGNEKLFF.

The chain joins TRBV27 to TRBJ2-1; 13 bases agree with TRBD2. The germline V gene has CDR1 MNHEY and CDR2 SMNVEV (reference sequence). V was pared by 4 bases and J by 7 bases, with 4 bases of the junction left unmatched. CDR3 size: 15 residues. The CDR3 bases are TGTGCCAGCAGTTGGACTAGCGGGAGATATAATGAGCAGTTCTTC. Its translation: CASSWTSGRYNEQFF.

This chain connects TRBV4-2 to TRBJ1-1, with no clear D. Trimming stripped 2 bases from V and 1 base from J, with 2 bases between. Germline V gives CDR1 LGHNA, CDR2 YNFKEQ. The CDR3 is made up of 12 amino acids. The CDR3 sequence is CASSQRNTEAFF. The CDR3 bases are TGTGCCAGCAGCCAACGGAACACTGAAGCTTTCTTT.

The rearrangement links TRBV28 to TRBJ2-2; TRBD1 matches 9 bases. There are 16 residues in the CDR3. V shed 5 bases, J shed 1 base, and the junction held 5 bases outside the gene matches. Germline V gene lookup returns CDR1 MDHEN and CDR2 SYDVKM. The CDR3 protein is CASSEGTGKNTGELFF. CDR3 bases: TGTGCCAGCAGTGAGGGGACAGGGAAGAACACCGGGGAGCTGTTTTTT.

The chain recombines TRBV29-1 with TRBJ2-7; perhaps TRBD1 as D (5 bases). The germline V gene has CDR1 SQVTM and CDR2 ANQGSEA. CDR3 length: 15 residues. V was shortened by 0 bases and J by 7 bases, with 19 bases between the two germline ends. CDR3 sequence reads: CSVEESGSPAGEQYF. The CDR3 DNA is TGCAGCGTTGAAGAGTCAGGGTCCCCGGCTGGAGAGCAGTACTTC.

This chain joins TRBV11-2 and TRBJ1-1, with D perhaps TRBD1 (5 bases). This CDR3 is built from 13 residues. V lost 5 bases and J lost 1, with 8 bases in between. Germline assignment: CDR1 SGHAT and CDR2 FQNNGV. The CDR3 nucleotides are TGTGCCAGCAGCCCTGGGGCGAACACTGAAGCTTTCTTT. Amino acid sequence: CASSPGANTEAFF.

V and J are TRBV19 and TRBJ1-1; no definite D call. V gave up 2 bases and J gave up 0 bases, with 10 bases separating them. This CDR3 spans 15 amino acids. Per germline, CDR1 LNHDA and CDR2 SQIVND (reference sequence). CDR3 DNA: TGTGCCAGTAGTATACTGCCCGGGGTGAACACTGAAGCTTTCTTT. Its protein is CASSILPGVNTEAFF.

V gene TRBV28 combines with J gene TRBJ1-3; D uncertain. In germline, CDR1 is MDHEN, CDR2 SYDVKM. The CDR3 contains 15 residues. V shed 2 bases and J shed 0 bases, with 8 bases lying between them. The CDR3 spells CASSLGPNSGNTIYF. Here the CDR3 DNA reads TGTGCCAGCAGTTTAGGGCCGAACTCTGGAAACACCATATATTTT.

The V gene is TRBV20-1, the J gene TRBJ1-2; no definite D call. V lost 3 bases to trimming and J lost 7 bases, with 6 bases between them. CDR1 and CDR2 (germline): DFQATT, SNEGSKA (reference sequence). The CDR3 runs 10 residues. CDR3 sequence (DNA): TGCAGTGCTAGTCTGGCTGGCTACACCTTC. This gives the protein CSASLAGYTF.

The V gene is TRBV5-4, the J gene TRBJ2-3; 7 bases are shared with TRBD2. J gave up 1 base and V 3 bases, and 11 bases lay outside the gene matches. In germline, CDR1 is SGHNT, CDR2 YYREEE (reference sequence). The length of the CDR3 is 17 residues. DNA for the CDR3: TGTGCCAGCAGCTCCCCCCCCGGCGGGAGTGGCACAGATACGCAGTATTTT. Protein sequence: CASSSPPGGSGTDTQYF.

The chain combines TRBV29-1 with TRBJ2-1; TRBD2 aligns across 10 bases. The V segment lost 6 bases and the J segment 8 bases; nucleotides outside the gene matches: 10. The germline gives CDR1 SQVTM, CDR2 ANQGSEA. The CDR3 is made up of 14 amino acids. This CDR3 reads CSVRSGRALDEQFF. CDR3 DNA sequence: TGCAGCGTAAGGAGCGGGAGGGCCTTGGATGAGCAGTTCTTC.

The rearrangement uses TRBV28 and TRBJ1-3; 8 bases align to TRBD1. This CDR3 region has 16 residues. V lost 5 bases and J lost 3; bases outside the gene matches: 9. Germline V gene data show CDR1 as MDHEN and CDR2 as SYDVKM. DNA for the CDR3: TGTGCCAGCAGTGGGACAGGACGGGGGAGTGGAAACACCATATATTTT. This codes for CASSGTGRGSGNTIYF.

The chain is built from TRBV11-1 and TRBJ2-2; TRBD2 is a possible D gene (5 bases). The CDR3 totals 16 residues. The germline gives CDR1 SGHAT, CDR2 FQDESV (reference sequence). V lost 4 bases and J lost 0, with 12 bases in between. The CDR3 DNA follows: TGTGCCAGCAGCTGGGGAGACACGACGAACACCGGGGAGCTGTTTTTT. Translating gives CASSWGDTTNTGELFF.

This sequence joins TRBV7-9 and TRBJ1-1, with D perhaps matching TRBD1 (5 bases). The V and J ends lost 4 bases and 5 bases respectively, with 14 bases between them. In germline, CDR1 is SEHNR, CDR2 FQNEAQ (reference sequence). This CDR3 has 14 amino acids. The CDR3 nucleotides read TGTGCCAGCAGCTGGGATTGGGGGGGAACTGAAGCTTTCTTT. It specifies CASSWDWGGTEAFF.

The chain uses TRBV11-3 and TRBJ2-2; 8 bases agree with TRBD2. The CDR3 runs 17 residues. Unmatched junction bases numbered 6, after V lost 2 bases and J lost 1 base. Germline V lookup: CDR1 SGHNT, CDR2 YENEEA. Here the CDR3 DNA reads TGTGCCAGCAGCTTAAGATCCGGGGGGGTGAACACCGGGGAGCTGTTTTTT. Amino acids: CASSLRSGGVNTGELFF.

The chain has TRBV2 and TRBJ1-1; D is undetermined. The germline CDR1 and CDR2 sequences are SNHLY and FYNNEI. The CDR3 is 13 residues long. V was cut by 10 bases and J by 0 bases, with 12 bases left in between. The CDR3 nucleotides read TGTGCCAACGAGGGAGGGCTGAACACTGAAGCTTTCTTT. Translation gives CANEGGLNTEAFF.

The V call is TRBV3-1 (or the pseudogene TRBV3-2), the J call TRBJ1-6; 8 nucleotides match TRBD1. This CDR3 is built from 15 residues. Germline V gene sequence: CDR1 LGHDT, CDR2 YNNKEL (reference sequence). The junction had 7 bases not matched to a gene; V was cut back by 5 bases and J by 7 bases. CDR3 nucleotide sequence: TGTGCCAGCAGCTACGGACAGGGTGGGAATTCACCCCTCCACTTT. This encodes CASSYGQGGNSPLHF.

The chain carries TRBV7-6 and TRBJ2-3, with D tentatively TRBD2 (6 bases). The CDR3 is 14 residues long. CDR1 is SGHVS and CDR2 is FNYEAQ in the germline V gene. V gave up 7 bases and J gave up 1 base, with 12 bases separating them. CDR3 DNA: TGTGCCAGCACCCCGGGACTTCGCACAGATACGCAGTATTTT. As protein: CASTPGLRTDTQYF.

The rearrangement links TRBV30 to TRBJ2-2; no reliable D call. CDR1 and CDR2 from the germline V gene are GTSNPN and SVGIG (reference sequence). Between the trimmed V and J ends, which lost 2 bases and 6 bases, there was a span of 16 bases. The CDR3 contains 15 residues. The CDR3 DNA is TGTGCCTGGAGTCCTACGAGCGCTTTTCCCGGGGAGCTGTTTTTT. It translates to CAWSPTSAFPGELFF.